The 7 T cell receptor beta chains in this list originate from one sample, sequenced in a study of Graves' ophthalmopathy and Graves' hyperthyroidism. As the template, RNA transcripts were used to amplify TCR beta CDR3 regions. First-round RT-PCR with HTBI primers preceded a second-round multiplex PCR. MiXCR, run by TCRdb on the multiplex PCR reads, gives a single entry per CDR3 protein. Among under 800,000 distinct CDR3 sequences listed, 22% were seen once. Input material: peripheral blood. All receptors come from a woman aged 18-29 years with stable Graves' hyperthyroidism. Some clones in this sample may be carry-over from other donors' samples.

This clonotype was seen a handful of times. V gene TRBV7-6 combines with J gene TRBJ2-1; D call uncertain. Germline CDR1 and CDR2: SGHVS and FNYEAQ. V gave up 5 bases and J gave up 6 bases, with 11 bases separating them. The CDR3 is made up of 13 amino acids. Here the CDR3 DNA reads TGTGCCAGCAGCCCCCGCGGTCTCAATGAGCAGTTCTTC. This codes for CASSPRGLNEQFF.

This clonotype was observed a few times. The rearrangement links TRBV4-1 to TRBJ2-5, with 10 positions matching TRBD2. Germline-derived CDR1 and CDR2 are MGHRA and YSYEKL. The V gene end was trimmed by 3 bases and the J gene end by 4 bases; junction bases not matched to a gene: 8. The CDR3 runs to 16 residues. The CDR3, as DNA: TGCGCCAGCAGCCACCTAACTAGCGGGGACGGAGAGACCCAGTACTTC. Translating it yields CASSHLTSGDGETQYF.

The sample holds a few counts of this clonotype. This may be a read error: a much more frequent sequence differs by one nucleotide. The CDR3 is CASSMGGDGTEACF. The CDR3 region has the DNA TGTGCCAGTAGTATGGGGGGCGACGGGACTGAAGCTTGCTTT. V gene TRBV19 combines with J gene TRBJ1-1; possible D gene TRBD1, 6 bases. The CDR3 has 14 residues. Germline CDR1 LNHDA, CDR2 SQIVND (reference sequence). Full variable domain (outside the CDR3, taken from reference TRBV19 and TRBJ1-1): DGGITQSPKYLFRKEGQNVTLSCEQNLNHDAMYWYRQDPGQGLRLIYYSQIVNDFQKGDIAEGYSVSREKKESFPLTVTSAQKNPTAFYLCASSMGGDGTEACFGQGTRLTVV.

J is TRBJ1-5 and V is TRBV3-1, with unresolved D. Germline V gene sequence: CDR1 LGHDT, CDR2 YNNKEL (reference sequence). Between the trimmed V and J ends, which lost 5 bases and 1 base, there was a span of 12 bases. CDR3 length: 15 amino acids. The CDR3 loop reads CASSSKAESNQPQHF. The CDR3 DNA is TGTGCCAGCAGCTCAAAGGCGGAGAGCAATCAGCCCCAGCATTTT. The variable domain in full, completed from reference TRBV3-1 and TRBJ1-5, reads DTAVSQTPKYLVTQMGNDKSIKCEQNLGHDTMYWYKQDSKKFLKIMFSYNNKELIINETVPNRFSPKSPDKAHLNLHINSLELGDSAVYFCASSSKAESNQPQHFGDGTRLSIL.

This clonotype has more than one count but fewer than ten. The CDR3 loop is CASSQQTGQADTEAFF. For the CDR3, the DNA is TGCGCCAGCAGCCAACAGACAGGGCAGGCGGACACTGAAGCTTTCTTT. This rearrangement joins TRBV5-1 to TRBJ1-1; the match to TRBD1 covers 7 bases. Germline-derived CDR1 and CDR2 are SGHRS and YFSETQ. The CDR3 loop spans 16 amino acids. The V and J ends lost 4 bases and 3 bases, in that order; junction bases with no gene match: 12.

Ten or more counts support this clonotype. This chain connects TRBV4-2 to TRBJ2-7; D is possibly TRBD1 (6 bases). Germline CDR1 and CDR2: LGHNA and YNFKEQ. This CDR3 contains 16 residues. V was cut by 0 bases and J by 6 bases, with 18 bases left in between. CDR3 loop: CASSQERGPGEGEQYF. CDR3 sequence (DNA): TGTGCCAGCAGCCAAGAGAGAGGTCCAGGGGAAGGCGAGCAGTACTTC.

This clonotype was seen many times. The J gene is TRBJ1-2, the V gene TRBV27, with a weak D call TRBD1 (6 bases). The V end was cut by 6 bases, the J end by 2 bases, with 19 bases between. Germline CDR1 is MNHEY and CDR2 is SMNVEV (reference sequence). The CDR3 contains 16 residues. The CDR3 bases are TGTGCCAGCAGATTTTCGCCATTGGACAGCAACTATGGCTACACCTTC. The encoded protein is CASRFSPLDSNYGYTF.